The rows below give T cell receptor beta chains drawn from one sample of a study of T cells in Graves' hyperthyroidism and ophthalmopathy. TCRdb reprocessed the multiplex PCR reads via MiXCR and lists one record per CDR3 protein. This table holds 610,000 or so distinct CDR3 sequences, roughly 46% found once. Material: peripheral blood or thyroid tissue (not recorded which). The receptors stem from a woman under 30 with Graves' hyperthyroidism. Both conserved end residues are part of each CDR3.

len: 14; j_gene: TRBJ2-3; v_gene: TRBV20-1; CDR3aa: CSARRGEATDTQYF
len: 13; j_gene: TRBJ2-2; v_gene: TRBV20-1; CDR3aa: CSARPISGRELFF
len: 14; j_gene: TRBJ2-5; v_gene: TRBV20-1; CDR3aa: CSAPTLGFQETQYF
len: 13; j_gene: TRBJ2-2; v_gene: TRBV6-4; CDR3aa: CASSKLAGGELFF
len: 15; j_gene: TRBJ1-5; v_gene: TRBV12-3/TRBV12-4; CDR3aa: CASSLYLGANQPQHF
len: 14; j_gene: TRBJ2-7; v_gene: TRBV20-1; CDR3aa: CSAPGLAGYNEQYF
len: 15; j_gene: TRBJ1-1; v_gene: TRBV6-6; CDR3aa: CASSYEGTVNTEAFF
len: 15; j_gene: TRBJ1-6; v_gene: TRBV20-1; CDR3aa: CSATRQGGGGSPLHF
len: 13; j_gene: TRBJ2-7; v_gene: TRBV7-8; CDR3aa: CASSPGQGREQYF
len: 12; j_gene: TRBJ1-1; v_gene: TRBV29-1; CDR3aa: CSVRAGGREAFF
len: 16; j_gene: TRBJ2-6; v_gene: TRBV15; CDR3aa: CATSSRQGTGANVLTF
len: 16; j_gene: TRBJ1-5; v_gene: TRBV4-2; CDR3aa: CASSQGRTGPNQPQHF
len: 13; j_gene: TRBJ1-2; v_gene: TRBV29-1; CDR3aa: CSVEHSTNYGYTF
len: 15; j_gene: TRBJ2-5; v_gene: TRBV5-1; CDR3aa: CASSLGSGVGETQYF
len: 13; j_gene: TRBJ2-2; v_gene: TRBV12-3/TRBV12-4; CDR3aa: CASSFGRPGELFF
len: 10; j_gene: TRBJ1-2; v_gene: TRBV25-1; CDR3aa: CATHFYGYTF
len: 13; j_gene: TRBJ1-1; v_gene: TRBV2; CDR3aa: CASSDSGYPEAFF
len: 15; j_gene: TRBJ1-1; v_gene: TRBV7-3; CDR3aa: CASSKLAATNTEAFF
len: 11; j_gene: TRBJ1-1; v_gene: TRBV15; CDR3aa: CATSRDTEAFF
len: 13; j_gene: TRBJ2-7; v_gene: TRBV24-1; CDR3aa: CATSDLGAREQYF
len: 16; j_gene: TRBJ1-6; v_gene: TRBV6-6; CDR3aa: CASTGSLSSYNSPLHF
len: 14; j_gene: TRBJ1-2; v_gene: TRBV15; CDR3aa: CATSRVDSGAGYTF
len: 17; j_gene: TRBJ2-1; v_gene: TRBV10-3; CDR3aa: CAISGTSGRAGAKEQFF
len: 14; j_gene: TRBJ2-7; v_gene: TRBV7-3; CDR3aa: CASSQAEVAYGQYF
len: 14; j_gene: TRBJ1-2; v_gene: TRBV7-8; CDR3aa: CASSFLSEPYGYTF
len: 14; j_gene: TRBJ2-7; v_gene: TRBV12-3/TRBV12-4; CDR3aa: CASSLDWSPYEQYF
len: 13; j_gene: TRBJ1-5; v_gene: TRBV25-1; CDR3aa: CANRVRSDQPQHF